The entry that follows covers one TCR beta chain sequence. Its antigen remains unidentified. Germline V CDR1 and CDR2: SQVTM, ANQGSEA. CDR3 length equals 13 residues. V lost 7 bases and J lost 7, with 20 bases in between. Time point here: week 11, during vaccination. Doses of 300 ug of mutant IDH1 20-mer peptide were given with topical imiquimod. The study enrolled donors with new WHO grade 3 or 4 IDH1-mutant, ATRX-lost astrocytomas. Only in-frame clones appear in the TCRdb table, and some are missing; sequencing was by immunoSEQ multiplex PCR. Among more than 50,000 clones listed, approximately 89% were seen once. The data are from a study of a mutant IDH1 vaccine in newly diagnosed glioma. Overall study findings and caveats: Pseudoprogression looked unconnected to shifts in top peripheral T cell clonotypes.

Sample: PBMCs, taken from a glioma patient whose treatment included an IDH1 peptide vaccine. The chain carries TRBV29-1 and TRBJ2-7, with D tentatively TRBD1 or TRBD2 (5 bases each). This receptor was obtained from a man in his forties with glioma. CDR3 nucleotide sequence: TGCAGCGCAACAGGTGAAGCAGGAGGAGAGCAGTACTTC. It is translated as CSATGEAGGEQYF.